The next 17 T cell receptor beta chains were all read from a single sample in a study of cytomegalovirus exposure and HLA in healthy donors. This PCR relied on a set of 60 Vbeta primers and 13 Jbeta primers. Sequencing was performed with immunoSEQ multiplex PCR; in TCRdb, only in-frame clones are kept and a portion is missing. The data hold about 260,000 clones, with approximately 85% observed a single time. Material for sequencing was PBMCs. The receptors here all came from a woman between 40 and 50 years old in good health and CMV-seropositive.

For the CDR3, the DNA is TGTGCCAGTACGGGACTAGCGGGAAATCGCCATGAGCAGTTCTTC. Its translation: CASTGLAGNRHEQFF. V and J are TRBV19 and TRBJ2-1; TRBD2 matches at 13 bases. The germline V gene encodes CDR1 LNHDA and CDR2 SQIVND (reference sequence). The trim removed 7 bases at V and 8 bases at J, leaving 8 bases unmatched. The CDR3 contains 15 residues.

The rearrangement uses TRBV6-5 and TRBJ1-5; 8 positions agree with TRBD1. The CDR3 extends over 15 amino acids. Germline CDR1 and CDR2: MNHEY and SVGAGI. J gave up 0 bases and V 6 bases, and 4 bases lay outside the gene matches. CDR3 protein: CASSLGQASNQPQHF. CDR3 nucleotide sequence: TGTGCCAGCAGCCTGGGACAGGCTAGCAATCAGCCCCAGCATTTT.

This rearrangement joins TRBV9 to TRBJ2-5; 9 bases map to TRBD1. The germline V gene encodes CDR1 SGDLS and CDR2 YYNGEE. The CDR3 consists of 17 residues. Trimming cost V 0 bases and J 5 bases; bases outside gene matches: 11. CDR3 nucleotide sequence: TGTGCCAGCAGCGTAGCTACTTCGGGACAGGGCGCGGAGACCCAGTACTTC. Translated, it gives CASSVATSGQGAETQYF.

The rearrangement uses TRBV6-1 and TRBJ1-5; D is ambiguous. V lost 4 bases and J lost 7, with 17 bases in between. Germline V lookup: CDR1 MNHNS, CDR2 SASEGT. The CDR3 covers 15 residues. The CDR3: CASSGVAGGRQPQHF. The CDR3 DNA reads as TGTGCCAGCAGTGGGGTTGCAGGAGGAAGGCAGCCCCAGCATTTT.

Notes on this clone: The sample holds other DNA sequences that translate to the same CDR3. The CDR3 protein is CASSPGTSGYNEQFF. CDR3 coding DNA: TGCGCCAGCAGCCCCGGGACTAGCGGGTACAATGAGCAGTTCTTC. The chain carries TRBV5-1 and TRBJ2-1; 12 bases are shared with TRBD2. J lost 4 bases, V lost 4 bases, and 3 bases had no gene match. Germline V lookup: CDR1 SGHRS, CDR2 YFSETQ. This CDR3 contains 15 residues.

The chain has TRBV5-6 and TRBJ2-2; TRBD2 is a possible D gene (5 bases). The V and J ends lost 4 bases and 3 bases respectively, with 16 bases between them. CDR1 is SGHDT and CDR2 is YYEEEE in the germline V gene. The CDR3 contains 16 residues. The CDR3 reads CASSKRTGLDTGELFF. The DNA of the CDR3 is TGTGCCAGCAGCAAACGAACGGGGTTGGACACCGGGGAGCTGTTTTTT.

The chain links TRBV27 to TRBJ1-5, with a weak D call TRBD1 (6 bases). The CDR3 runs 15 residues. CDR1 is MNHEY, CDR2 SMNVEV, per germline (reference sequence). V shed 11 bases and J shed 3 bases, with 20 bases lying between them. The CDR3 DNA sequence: TGTGCCTGCCCCGCGCGGGGGGGCCACAATCAGCCCCAGCATTTT. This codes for CACPARGGHNQPQHF.

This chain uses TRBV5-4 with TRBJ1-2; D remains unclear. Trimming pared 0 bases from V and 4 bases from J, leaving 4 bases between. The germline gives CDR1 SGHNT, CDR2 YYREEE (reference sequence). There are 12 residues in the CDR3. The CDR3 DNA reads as TGTGCCAGCAGCTTGGGGGCCTATGGCTACACCTTC. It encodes CASSLGAYGYTF.

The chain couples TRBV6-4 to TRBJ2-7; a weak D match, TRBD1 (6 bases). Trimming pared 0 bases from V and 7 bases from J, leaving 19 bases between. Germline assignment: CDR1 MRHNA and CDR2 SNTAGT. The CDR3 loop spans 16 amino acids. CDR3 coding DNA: TGTGCCAGCAGTGACTCGTTGACAGGAGACCTGGAGGAGCAGTACTTC. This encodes CASSDSLTGDLEEQYF.

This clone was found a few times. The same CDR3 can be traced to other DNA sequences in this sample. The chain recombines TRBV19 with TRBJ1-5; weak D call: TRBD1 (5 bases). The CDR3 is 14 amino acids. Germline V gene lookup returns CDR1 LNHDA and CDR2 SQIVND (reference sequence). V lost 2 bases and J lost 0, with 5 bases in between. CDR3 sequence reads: CASSITGSNQPQHF. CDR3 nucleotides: TGTGCCAGTAGTATAACAGGTAGCAATCAGCCCCAGCATTTT.

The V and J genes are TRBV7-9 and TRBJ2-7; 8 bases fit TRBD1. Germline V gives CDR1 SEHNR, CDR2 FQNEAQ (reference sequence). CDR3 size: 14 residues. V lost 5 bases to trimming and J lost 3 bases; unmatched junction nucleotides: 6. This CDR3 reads CASSQSGQGYEQYF. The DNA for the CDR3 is TGTGCCAGCAGCCAATCAGGACAGGGCTACGAGCAGTACTTC.

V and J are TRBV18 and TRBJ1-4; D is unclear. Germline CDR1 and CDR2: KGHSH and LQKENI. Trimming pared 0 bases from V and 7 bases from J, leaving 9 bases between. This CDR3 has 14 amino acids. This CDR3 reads CASSPPSGLEKLFF. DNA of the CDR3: TGTGCCAGCTCACCACCGAGCGGGCTTGAAAAACTGTTTTTT.

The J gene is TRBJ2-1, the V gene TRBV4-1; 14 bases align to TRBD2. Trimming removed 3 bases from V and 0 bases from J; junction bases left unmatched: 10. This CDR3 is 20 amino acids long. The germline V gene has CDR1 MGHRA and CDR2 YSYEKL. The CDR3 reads CASSQELGTSGSVSYNEQFF. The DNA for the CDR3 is TGCGCCAGCAGCCAGGAGCTCGGGACTAGCGGGAGTGTCTCCTACAATGAGCAGTTCTTC.

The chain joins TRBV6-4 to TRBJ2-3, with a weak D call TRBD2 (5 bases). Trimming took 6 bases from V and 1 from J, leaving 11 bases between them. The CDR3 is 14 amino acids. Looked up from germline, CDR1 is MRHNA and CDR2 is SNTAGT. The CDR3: CASSPTGGTDTQYF. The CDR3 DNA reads TGTGCCAGCAGCCCGACCGGGGGCACAGATACGCAGTATTTT.

The DNA for the CDR3 is TGTGCCTGGTCCCCACCCAGGGGAATAGTCGCCTACGAGCAGTACTTC. This translates into CAWSPPRGIVAYEQYF. The gene calls are TRBV30 and TRBJ2-7, with D possibly being TRBD1 (6 bases). The germline V and J ends were trimmed by 5 bases and 2 bases, with 22 bases remaining between them. Germline lookup yields CDR1 GTSNPN and CDR2 SVGIG (reference sequence). This CDR3 has 16 residues.

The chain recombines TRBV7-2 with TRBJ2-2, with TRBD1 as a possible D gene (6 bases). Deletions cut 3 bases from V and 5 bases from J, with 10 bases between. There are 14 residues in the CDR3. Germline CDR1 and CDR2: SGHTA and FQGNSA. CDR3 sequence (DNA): TGTGCCAGCAGCTTCGGGACAACTACCGGGGAGCTGTTTTTT. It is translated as CASSFGTTTGELFF.

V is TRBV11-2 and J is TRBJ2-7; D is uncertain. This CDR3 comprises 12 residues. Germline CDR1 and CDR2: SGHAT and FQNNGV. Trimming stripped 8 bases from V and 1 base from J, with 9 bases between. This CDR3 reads CASCEVSYEQYF. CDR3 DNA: TGTGCCAGCTGTGAGGTTTCCTACGAGCAGTACTTC.